This T cell receptor beta chain was obtained from a study of beta chain features in type 1 diabetes. The study reverse transcribed the entire isolated RNA, so it sequenced expressed TCRB transcripts. Clones were sequenced by immunoSEQ multiplex PCR, and TCRdb holds only the in-frame ones, with some missing. Among some 150,000 clones listed, under 11% were seen once. On this clone: Antigen: not known.

The germline V gene encodes CDR1 LNHDA and CDR2 SQIVND (reference sequence). CDR3 length equals 12 residues. The V gene lost 3 bases and the J gene lost 8 bases, with 10 bases spanning the gap. Study results and caveats: Sequencing used cDNA, and cells with high TCR expression could therefore be over-represented.

This receptor was identified in a man between 18 and 29 years old in good health. This chain joins TRBV19 and TRBJ1-2; tentative D call: TRBD1 (6 bases). Sequencing used naive CD4+ T cells from blood. Here the CDR3 DNA reads TGTGCCAGTAGTATTCAGGGGCGAGGCTACACCTTC. Protein sequence: CASSIQGRGYTF.